A single T cell receptor beta chain is shown here with its context. Its specificity is unknown. All the people who gave samples were healthy bone marrow donors. This CDR3 comprises 19 residues. Germline-derived CDR1 and CDR2 are SGHTA and FQGNSA. V dropped 2 bases and J dropped 0 bases, with 22 bases sitting between them. These data belong to a study of cytomegalovirus exposure and HLA in healthy donors. Study findings and constraints: Previously analyzed data showed that most TCR beta V segments were productive at a frequency of about 87% or about 30%. Three of the chains that were CMV-associated were confirmed in vitro to be specific for CMV antigens. The classifier reportedly diagnosed cytomegalovirus status with high specificity and sensitivity.

The PCR ran on 60 Vbeta and 13 Jbeta primers. Some clones are missing from TCRdb's copy, which holds only in-frame ones; the method was immunoSEQ multiplex PCR. This sample has about 37,000 clones; 70% to 75% occur once, and the top ten carry approximately 6.3%. The receptor comes from a man in his thirties or forties in good health and CMV-seronegative. The chain carries TRBV7-2 and TRBJ1-1; the D gene is possibly TRBD1 (6 bases). The sequenced material came from PBMCs. CDR3 sequence (DNA): TGTGCCAGCAGCTTAAAAGACTTACGGGGGAGGGACATGAACACTGAAGCTTTCTTT. This gives the protein CASSLKDLRGRDMNTEAFF.